Below, 5 T cell receptor beta chains from the same sample are listed, as sequenced in a study of shared clonotypes between healthy human individuals. Assay used: immunoSEQ multiplex PCR; TCRdb lists only in-frame clones, some missing. The profile shows roughly 2.5 million clones, approximately 94% of them singletons. Source material: naive CD4+ T cells sorted from blood. Subset described: CD45RA+ positively selected. The receptor source for this set is a man younger than 35 in good health.

This clone was picked up one time. V is TRBV7-9 and J is TRBJ2-1; the D gene is possibly TRBD2 (6 bases). V was clipped by 6 bases and J by 1 base, with 22 bases between them. Germline lookup yields CDR1 SEHNR and CDR2 FQNEAQ (reference sequence). The CDR3 extends over 18 amino acids. The CDR3 reads CASRPLNGLPTSYNEQFF. The CDR3 DNA sequence: TGTGCCAGCAGACCGCTCAATGGACTACCAACTTCCTACAATGAGCAGTTCTTC.

The genes are TRBV27 and TRBJ2-3; a possible D gene is TRBD2 (7 bases). The CDR3 runs 14 residues. Between the trimmed V and J ends, which lost 5 bases and 7 bases, there was a span of 16 bases. The germline CDR1 and CDR2 sequences are MNHEY and SMNVEV (reference sequence). CDR3 bases: TGTGCCAGCAGTGACTGGGGGGGCCTTTATACGCAGTATTTT. It encodes CASSDWGGLYTQYF.

The CDR3 region has the DNA TGTGCCAGCACGATTGGTTCTTCCGGGGCAGGGATCTCCTACGAGCAGTACTTC. Protein sequence: CASTIGSSGAGISYEQYF. The V gene is TRBV5-4, the J gene TRBJ2-7, with D perhaps matching TRBD1 or TRBD2 (5 bases each). The CDR3 covers 18 residues. Between the trimmed V and J ends, which lost 6 bases and 0 bases, there was a span of 25 bases. CDR1 is SGHNT and CDR2 is YYREEE in the germline V gene (reference sequence).

The V and J genes are TRBV5-1 and TRBJ1-1; the D is unclear. The CDR3 covers 16 residues. The V end was cut by 6 bases, the J end by 0 bases, with 18 bases between. Germline V gene data show CDR1 as SGHRS and CDR2 as YFSETQ. The CDR3 reads CASTWSSSPMNTEAFF. The DNA of the CDR3 is TGCGCCAGCACCTGGTCCTCTTCCCCAATGAACACTGAAGCTTTCTTT.

V and J are TRBV20-1 and TRBJ2-7; D possibly corresponds to TRBD2 (5 bases). The CDR3 has 11 residues. V lost 3 bases, J lost 6 bases, and 9 bases lay in between. The germline gives CDR1 DFQATT, CDR2 SNEGSKA (reference sequence). CDR3 nucleotide sequence: TGCAGTGCTAGCAGCGGCAGCGAGCAGTACTTC. Its translation: CSASSGSEQYF.